Below, one T cell receptor beta chain is given with its context. These data come from a study of neoadjuvant anti-PD-1 for oral cavity cancer. The data were produced by immunoSEQ multiplex PCR, yet TCRdb's version contains in-frame clones alone and is incomplete. The top ten hold 3% to 3.5% of the sample, which has 55,000 to 80,000 clones, about four fifths seen once. Germline-derived CDR1 and CDR2 are SGHDT and YYEEEE. There are 11 residues in the CDR3. Deletions cut 4 bases from V and 5 bases from J, with 4 bases between. The chain links TRBV5-6 to TRBJ2-1; no firm D call. Sequencing was performed on PBMCs, taken before nivolumab (anti-PD-1) treatment. The sequence was obtained from a person aged 40 to 85 with oral cavity squamous cell carcinoma. In DNA, the CDR3 is TGTGCCAGCAGCCTCAACAATGAGCAGTTCTTC. This translates into CASSLNNEQFF.